The 11 T cell receptor beta chains in this list originate from one sample, sequenced in a study of blood T cell repertoires in COVID-19. The data were produced by immunoSEQ multiplex PCR, yet TCRdb's version contains in-frame clones alone and is incomplete. The repertoire holds about 360,000 clones, 85% to 90% seen once, with about 3% in the top ten. Sequencing input: peripheral blood. The receptor set was obtained from a human donor in a cohort sampled during active COVID-19.

The chain couples TRBV19 to TRBJ1-6; 7 nucleotides align to TRBD1. The CDR3 sequence is 15 residues long. The V segment lost 4 bases and the J segment 9 bases; nucleotides outside the gene matches: 9. Germline V gene sequence: CDR1 LNHDA, CDR2 SQIVND (reference sequence). CDR3 sequence: CASSTEDRVTSPLHF. The CDR3 DNA reads as TGTGCCAGTAGTACCGAAGACAGGGTTACTTCACCCCTCCACTTT.

V and J are TRBV18 and TRBJ2-1, with D possibly being TRBD1 (6 bases). Germline lookup yields CDR1 KGHSH and CDR2 LQKENI. The CDR3 is 16 residues long. Trimming took off 3 bases at V and 2 bases at J, with 14 bases between the two ends. The CDR3 region has the DNA TGTGCCAGCTCACCTGGGTCGAGGGGGACCTACAATGAGCAGTTCTTC. Its protein is CASSPGSRGTYNEQFF.

The rearrangement uses TRBV28 and TRBJ2-2, with D possibly matching TRBD2 (6 bases). Germline values: CDR1 MDHEN, CDR2 SYDVKM. There are 15 residues in the CDR3. V lost 10 bases and J 1 base, leaving 16 bases between the germline ends. The CDR3 spells CATIGTPLNTGELFF. The CDR3 coding sequence is TGTGCCACCATTGGGACTCCTCTGAACACCGGGGAGCTGTTTTTT.

The rearrangement joins TRBV30 to TRBJ1-1; a possible D gene is TRBD1 (5 bases). This CDR3 is 14 amino acids long. V dropped 0 bases and J dropped 5 bases, with 13 bases sitting between them. Germline assignment: CDR1 GTSNPN and CDR2 SVGIG (reference sequence). CDR3 protein: CAWSVWGGETEAFF. The CDR3 DNA sequence: TGTGCCTGGAGTGTCTGGGGGGGAGAAACTGAAGCTTTCTTT.

The chain couples TRBV6-6 to TRBJ1-5, with D possibly being TRBD1 (5 bases). Germline CDR1 and CDR2: MNHNY and SVGAGI (reference sequence). CDR3 length equals 13 residues. V lost 7 bases to trimming and J lost 2 bases, with 9 bases between them. As DNA, the CDR3 is TGTGCCAGCACCCGGGGGGGCAATCAGCCCCAGCATTTT. It codes for CASTRGGNQPQHF.

The chain has TRBV20-1 and TRBJ1-2; D gene unclear. Germline V lookup: CDR1 DFQATT, CDR2 SNEGSKA (reference sequence). The CDR3 consists of 11 residues. Trimming removed 6 bases from V and 5 bases from J, with 10 bases in between. For the CDR3, the DNA is TGCAGTGCCACTCATTTGTATGGCTACACCTTC. Translating gives CSATHLYGYTF.

This chain uses TRBV9 with TRBJ1-2, with D maybe TRBD1 (6 bases). The germline gives CDR1 SGDLS, CDR2 YYNGEE. The CDR3 contains 15 residues. V lost 3 bases and J 2 bases, leaving 14 bases between the germline ends. The CDR3 region has the DNA TGTGCCAGCAGCGAGGGCAGGGGCGGAAACTATGGCTACACCTTC. Its protein is CASSEGRGGNYGYTF.

The chain uses TRBV7-2 and TRBJ2-3, with unresolved D. The V end was cut by 1 base, the J end by 0 bases, with 11 bases between. This CDR3 is built from 16 residues. CDR1 SGHTA and CDR2 FQGNSA come from the germline V gene. The DNA for the CDR3 is TGTGCCAGCAGCTTAGACTCGCTGCCTAGCACAGATACGCAGTATTTT. This translates into CASSLDSLPSTDTQYF.

The sample holds a few counts of this clone. This chain joins TRBV2 and TRBJ2-7; 14 bases line up with TRBD2. J gave up 5 bases and V 5 bases, and 8 bases lay outside the gene matches. From germline, CDR1 is SNHLY and CDR2 FYNNEI. This CDR3 spans 16 amino acids. CDR3 coding DNA: TGTGCCAGCAGTTCCGGGACTAGCGGGAGAAGAAACGAGCAGTACTTC. Translating it yields CASSSGTSGRRNEQYF.

This clone has more than one count but fewer than ten. V gene TRBV3-1 (or the pseudogene TRBV3-2) combines with J gene TRBJ2-5, with 7 bases identical to TRBD1. The CDR3 is 15 amino acids. From germline, CDR1 is LGHDT and CDR2 YNNKEL (reference sequence). The ends lost 3 bases at V and 4 bases at J; junction bases unmatched: 8. DNA for the CDR3: TGTGCCAGCAGCCACCAGGGGGTATTACGAGAGACCCAGTACTTC. Its protein is CASSHQGVLRETQYF.

The V call is TRBV6-1, the J call TRBJ2-7, with 12 bases aligning to TRBD2. From germline, CDR1 is MNHNS and CDR2 SASEGT. The CDR3 extends over 19 amino acids. Losses at the gene ends were 0 bases for V and 2 bases for J; bases not matched to a gene: 11. CDR3 DNA: TGTGCCAGCAGTGAAGCGCTTGGATGGACTAGCGGGAACCCCTACGAGCAGTACTTC. Residues: CASSEALGWTSGNPYEQYF.